These 19 T cell receptor beta chains share one sample of origin, sequenced in a study of blood T cell repertoires in COVID-19. This table comes from immunoSEQ multiplex PCR, and its TCRdb copy is limited to in-frame clones, with some not included. Among 150,000 or so clones listed, over 60% were seen once. The sequenced material came from peripheral blood. These receptors came from a woman aged 50 to 60 with active or convalescent COVID-19.

This clone appeared many times. CDR3 amino acids: CASSQAVDRVPLYGYTF. For the CDR3, the DNA is TGTGCCAGCAGCCAAGCGGTAGACAGGGTCCCCCTTTATGGCTACACCTTC. V usage is TRBV4-2 and J usage is TRBJ1-2; the match to TRBD1 covers 7 bases. CDR3 length: 17 amino acids. Germline-derived CDR1 and CDR2 are LGHNA and YNFKEQ. V lost 1 base to trimming and J lost 5 bases; unmatched junction nucleotides: 13.

This clone has more than one count but fewer than ten. This chain links TRBV18 with TRBJ2-1; possibly TRBD1 for D (6 bases). The CDR3 has 16 amino acids. Germline assignment: CDR1 KGHSH and CDR2 LQKENI. V lost 2 bases, J lost 7 bases, and 18 bases lay in between. CDR3 coding DNA: TGTGCCAGCTCACCAGGGAACCGGGCAGGGACAAATGAGCAGTTCTTC. Translating gives CASSPGNRAGTNEQFF. Supplemented by reference TRBV18 and TRBJ2-1, the full variable domain reads NAGVMQNPRHLVRRRGQEARLRCSPMKGHSHVYWYRQLPEEGLKFMVYLQKENIIDESGMPKERFSAEFPKEGPSILRIQQVVRGDSAAYFCASSPGNRAGTNEQFFGPGTRLTVL.

The chain recombines TRBV5-1 with TRBJ1-3, with 9 bases aligning to TRBD1. There are 15 residues in the CDR3. J gave up 4 bases and V 4 bases, and 6 bases lay outside the gene matches. In germline, CDR1 is SGHRS, CDR2 YFSETQ. CDR3 loop: CASSPEGTGGNTIYF. The CDR3 DNA reads as TGCGCCAGCAGCCCTGAAGGGACAGGGGGAAACACCATATATTTT.

This sequence joins TRBV11-2 and TRBJ1-4; D is perhaps TRBD1 (6 bases). V dropped 3 bases and J dropped 8 bases, with 13 bases sitting between them. Germline V gene data show CDR1 as SGHAT and CDR2 as FQNNGV. The CDR3 length is 14 residues. The CDR3 DNA is TGTGCCAGCAGCTTCCGGGCAGGGGAGGAAAAACTGTTTTTT. Translating it yields CASSFRAGEEKLFF.

The J gene is TRBJ2-3, the V gene TRBV5-1, with TRBD2 identical over 9 bases. J gave up 4 bases and V 1 base, and 7 bases lay outside the gene matches. This CDR3 comprises 16 residues. Germline-derived CDR1 and CDR2 are SGHRS and YFSETQ. The CDR3 sequence is CASSLRSGGHPDTQYF. The CDR3 coding sequence is TGCGCCAGCAGCTTGAGGAGCGGGGGGCATCCAGATACGCAGTATTTT.

This sequence joins TRBV29-1 and TRBJ2-7; D not resolved. Germline CDR1 and CDR2: SQVTM and ANQGSEA. Trimming cost V 1 base and J 6 bases, with 10 bases left between them. This CDR3 contains 12 residues. Here the CDR3 DNA reads TGCAGCGTTGAAGTCACCGGGTTCGAGCAGTACTTC. It specifies CSVEVTGFEQYF.

The chain uses TRBV2 and TRBJ2-2; 10 bases match TRBD2. The germline V gene has CDR1 SNHLY and CDR2 FYNNEI. CDR3 length: 15 residues. Germline trimming cut 4 bases from V and 3 bases from J; bases unmatched to any gene: 2. In DNA, the CDR3 is TGTGCCAGCAGTGCCCTAGCGGGGGACACCGGGGAGCTGTTTTTT. It is translated as CASSALAGDTGELFF.

The chain combines TRBV29-1 with TRBJ1-1; D not resolved. This CDR3 region has 11 residues. The V gene lost 4 bases and the J gene lost 10 bases, with 13 bases spanning the gap. CDR1 is SQVTM and CDR2 is ANQGSEA in the germline V gene. CDR3 amino acids: CSVGERMGAFF. For the CDR3, the DNA is TGCAGCGTTGGAGAGCGGATGGGAGCTTTCTTT.

V and J are TRBV6-1 and TRBJ2-3, with unresolved D. This CDR3 comprises 14 residues. Germline V CDR1 and CDR2: MNHNS, SASEGT. The V gene lost 3 bases and the J gene lost 0 bases, with 7 bases spanning the gap. CDR3 protein: CASSDLISTDTQYF. The CDR3 DNA reads TGTGCCAGCAGTGACCTAATTAGCACAGATACGCAGTATTTT.

This rearrangement joins TRBV7-2 to TRBJ1-1; TRBD1 is a possible D gene (5 bases). The CDR3 consists of 14 residues. The V end lost 1 base, the J end lost 6 bases, and 12 bases lay between the germline ends. Germline CDR1 is SGHTA and CDR2 is FQGNSA. CDR3 residues: CASSLGRAGAEAFF. The DNA of the CDR3 is TGTGCCAGCAGCTTAGGACGGGCGGGGGCTGAAGCTTTCTTT.

This chain connects TRBV7-6 to TRBJ2-2; 10 nucleotides match TRBD1. V lost 5 bases and J lost 5; bases outside the gene matches: 8. From germline, CDR1 is SGHVS and CDR2 FNYEAQ. This CDR3 comprises 16 residues. The CDR3 protein is CASSKHRDRGTGELFF. In DNA, the CDR3 is TGTGCCAGCAGCAAACACCGGGACAGGGGAACCGGGGAGCTGTTTTTT.

The chain employs TRBV7-9 and TRBJ1-6; possible D gene TRBD1, 6 bases. The length of the CDR3 is 14 residues. CDR1 and CDR2 from the germline V gene are SEHNR and FQNEAQ (reference sequence). The V and J ends lost 8 bases and 3 bases respectively, with 11 bases between them. The CDR3 DNA reads TGTGCCAGCTGCACAGGGCACTATAATTCACCCCTCCACTTT. Residues: CASCTGHYNSPLHF.

The gene calls are TRBV11-2 and TRBJ2-7; TRBD2 agrees at 7 bases. After removal of 0 bases from V and 2 bases from J, the junction contained 4 bases not matched to a gene. CDR1 is SGHAT, CDR2 FQNNGV, per germline. This CDR3 comprises 15 residues. The CDR3 here is CASSLDSGVTYEQYF. The DNA for the CDR3 is TGTGCCAGCAGCTTAGACAGCGGGGTGACCTACGAGCAGTACTTC.

The CDR3 coding sequence is TGTGCCAGCAGTAATAGCGGGGGACGTGGAAACACCATATATTTT. It translates to CASSNSGGRGNTIYF. The chain joins TRBV28 to TRBJ1-3, with a tentative D call TRBD1 (5 bases). The CDR3 is made up of 15 amino acids. The germline CDR1 and CDR2 sequences are MDHEN and SYDVKM. V was clipped by 5 bases and J by 3 bases, with 14 bases between them. Using reference TRBV28 and TRBJ1-3 for the parts outside the CDR3, the full variable domain is DVKVTQSSRYLVKRTGEKVFLECVQDMDHENMFWYRQDPGLGLRLIYFSYDVKMKEKGDIPEGYSVSREKKERFSLILESASTNQTSMYLCASSNSGGRGNTIYFGEGSWLTVV.

This chain joins TRBV12-5 and TRBJ1-1; D unresolved. CDR1 LGHNT and CDR2 FRNRAP come from the germline V gene. The CDR3 is 14 residues long. The V end was cut by 2 bases, the J end by 1 base, with 8 bases between. CDR3 region: CASGLRRGNTEAFF. The CDR3 coding sequence is TGTGCTAGTGGTTTGAGACGAGGGAACACTGAAGCTTTCTTT.

This clone was counted between two and nine times. The rearrangement uses TRBV7-2 and TRBJ2-1, with D possibly being TRBD1 (6 bases). Germline-derived CDR1 and CDR2 are SGHTA and FQGNSA. The CDR3 is made up of 18 amino acids. V lost 1 base, J lost 10 bases, and 26 bases lay in between. CDR3 residues: CASSLGGFWATGRGEQFF. The CDR3 DNA reads as TGTGCCAGCAGCTTAGGAGGTTTTTGGGCTACAGGGCGAGGGGAGCAGTTCTTC.

The genes are TRBV9 and TRBJ1-1; the D gene is possibly TRBD1 (5 bases). Per the germline V gene, CDR1 is SGDLS and CDR2 is YYNGEE. Trimming cost V 0 bases and J 0 bases, with 6 bases left between them. The CDR3 loop spans 14 amino acids. CDR3 loop: CASSVEQVNTEAFF. The CDR3 nucleotides read TGTGCCAGCAGCGTAGAACAGGTGAACACTGAAGCTTTCTTT.

The chain is built from TRBV15 and TRBJ2-1; D not resolved. The CDR3 totals 17 residues. V lost 0 bases to trimming and J lost 0 bases, with 12 bases between them. The germline gives CDR1 LNHNV, CDR2 YYDKDF (reference sequence). CDR3 sequence: CATSRDRGFSSYNEQFF. CDR3 nucleotides: TGTGCCACCAGCAGAGATAGAGGCTTCAGCTCCTACAATGAGCAGTTCTTC.

The chain employs TRBV10-3 and TRBJ2-1; 11 nucleotides line up with TRBD2. This CDR3 region has 13 residues. J gave up 4 bases and V 10 bases, and 3 bases lay outside the gene matches. Germline CDR1 and CDR2: ENHRY and SYGVKD. The CDR3 reads CATRLAGYNEQFF. The CDR3 bases are TGTGCCACTCGACTAGCGGGATACAATGAGCAGTTCTTC.